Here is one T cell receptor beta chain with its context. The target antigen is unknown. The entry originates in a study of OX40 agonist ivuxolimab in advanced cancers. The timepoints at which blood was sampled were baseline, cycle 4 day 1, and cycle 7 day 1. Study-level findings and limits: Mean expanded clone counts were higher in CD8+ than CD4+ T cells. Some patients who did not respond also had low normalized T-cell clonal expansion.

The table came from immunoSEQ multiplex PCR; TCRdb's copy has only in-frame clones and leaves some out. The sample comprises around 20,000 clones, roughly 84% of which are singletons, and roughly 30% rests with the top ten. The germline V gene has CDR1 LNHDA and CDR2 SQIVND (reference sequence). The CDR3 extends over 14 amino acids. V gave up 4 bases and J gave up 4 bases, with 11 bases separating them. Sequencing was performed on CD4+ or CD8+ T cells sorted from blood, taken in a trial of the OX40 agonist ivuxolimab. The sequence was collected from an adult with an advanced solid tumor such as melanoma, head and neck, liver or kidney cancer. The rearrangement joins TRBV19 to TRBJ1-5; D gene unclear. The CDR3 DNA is TGTGCCAGTAGTAGTCTTAGCCCTAATCAGCCCCAGCATTTT. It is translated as CASSSLSPNQPQHF.